This is a list of T cell receptor beta chains from one sample in a study of T cell responses to AZD1222 COVID-19 vaccine. The assay was immunoSEQ multiplex PCR, and TCRdb's table has in-frame clones only and misses some. The sample includes around 150,000 clones, around 95% of them seen just once. The sample consisted of peripheral blood, taken on day 0 of AZD1222 vaccination. The receptors stem from an adult in good health. CDR3s include the opening cysteine and the closing phenylalanine or tryptophan. Not all rows give a size; the values are once, few, many and, for expanded clones, a class.

TRBJ1-6 | TRBV10-3 | 14 | . | CAISGGQGDSPLHF
TRBJ2-3 | TRBV28 | 13 | . | CASSLLDPPAQYF
TRBJ1-2 | TRBV29-1 | 14 | . | CSVDPGGFSYGYTF
TRBJ1-2 | TRBV10-3 | 12 | . | CAISVPESGYTF
TRBJ1-2 | TRBV11-2 | 12 | . | CASSLAGGGYTF
TRBJ1-2 | TRBV30 | 14 | . | CAWHRDTMWDGYTF
TRBJ2-1 | TRBV14 | 16 | . | CASSHLRDRDLGEQFF
TRBJ1-5 | TRBV5-3 | 15 | . | CARSWGTGANQPQHF
TRBJ2-1 | TRBV3-1/TRBV3-2 | 15 | . | CASSQGKGRLQGEFF
TRBJ2-1 | TRBV7-2 | 16 | . | CASSLALAGVRNEQFF
TRBJ1-6 | TRBV28 | 13 | once | CASSFRGGSPLHF
TRBJ1-3 | TRBV7-9 | 14 | . | CASSWTVSGNTIYF
TRBJ2-7 | TRBV4-1 | 13 | . | CASSQRSPYEQYF
TRBJ1-2 | TRBV2 | 13 | . | CASSSRQGGGYTF
TRBJ2-2 | TRBV29-1 | 13 | . | CSVSGRGTGELFF
TRBJ1-4 | TRBV5-4 | 16 | . | CASSSGLSATNEKLFF
TRBJ2-1 | TRBV28 | 16 | . | CASSPIYRLIGDEQFF
TRBJ1-2 | TRBV30 | 13 | once | CAFTGRERYGYTF
TRBJ2-7 | TRBV5-1 | 12 | once | CASSSETREQYF
TRBJ1-5 | TRBV10-3 | 15 | . | CAIRQNPNSNQPQHF
TRBJ1-1 | TRBV6-5 | 11 | . | CASSYYTEAFF
TRBJ2-1 | TRBV6-5 | 12 | . | CASSLGGDEQFF
TRBJ1-2 | TRBV5-1 | 15 | . | CASSPASVVEYGYTF
TRBJ1-6 | TRBV30 | 12 | . | CAWSGGNSPLHF
TRBJ1-2 | TRBV5-5 | 14 | . | CASSPVGPYYGYTF
TRBJ1-1 | TRBV5-6 | 15 | . | CASSWGGRGHTEAFF
TRBJ2-5 | TRBV14 | 19 | . | CASSQVPTINQGWEETQYF
TRBJ2-7 | TRBV6-5 | 11 | . | CASGQSRKQYF
TRBJ1-2 | TRBV27 | 13 | . | CASSPGHSNGYTF
TRBJ2-1 | TRBV28 | 15 | . | CASSLRGYRRNEQFF
TRBJ2-1 | TRBV11-3 | 14 | . | CASSTGLEVNEQFF
TRBJ2-7 | TRBV5-1 | 14 | . | CASSLGQGVHEQYF
TRBJ1-6 | TRBV18 | 16 | . | CASSPGGVGIGSPLHF
TRBJ1-5 | TRBV28 | 14 | . | CASTHSSRNQPQHF
TRBJ2-7 | TRBV9 | 15 | . | CASSTRPDRADEQYF
TRBJ1-4 | TRBV5-1 | 16 | . | CASSPGGGARGEKLFF
TRBJ1-5 | TRBV3-1/TRBV3-2 | 13 | once | CASSQGRGTPQHF
TRBJ2-5 | TRBV7-2 | 15 | . | CASSLGGIGTETQYF
TRBJ1-5 | TRBV19 | 15 | . | CASTLTGGAGQPQHF
TRBJ1-1 | TRBV5-1 | 14 | . | CASSSAGLSMEAFF
TRBJ2-2 | TRBV7-2 | 13 | . | CASSPRQGRELFF
TRBJ1-4 | TRBV7-9 | 16 | . | CASRRDTGGAGEKLFF
TRBJ1-1 | TRBV19 | 15 | . | CASSIGRGSMTEAFF
TRBJ2-6 | TRBV5-1 | 17 | . | CASSPSAGGPGANVLTF
TRBJ2-1 | TRBV24-1 | 17 | . | CATSDPGTGPSYNEQFF
TRBJ1-5 | TRBV19 | 16 | . | CASSPMGGGGYQPQHF
TRBJ1-5 | TRBV27 | 13 | . | CASSFNNYQPQHF